Sequencing of this T cell receptor (beta chain) was carried out in a study of long-term antiretroviral therapy in people with HIV. Regarding the study as a whole: Repertoires with HIV possessed tighter CDR3 length spans than those of controls. At every time point, clones expanded before ART dominated the repertoire. Blood collection from about 2004 to 2017 possibly occurred under older ART regimens.

About this clone: Its antigen is unidentified.

Germline CDR1 is SGHRS and CDR2 is YFSETQ. The V end lost 1 base, the J end lost 7 bases, and 17 bases lay between the germline ends. The CDR3 contains 16 residues. Runs used v3.0 of the immunoSEQ assay and were done at survey level. Using immunoSEQ multiplex PCR, the repertoire was profiled, and TCRdb retains in-frame clones only, with some absent. Altogether some 19,000 clones are present, approximately 88% being singletons, with the ten largest covering roughly 8%. This TCR came from a man aged 18 to 29 with HIV. The specimen was unsorted PBMCs, collected 0.9 years after starting antiretroviral therapy. This chain joins TRBV5-1 and TRBJ2-2; no clear D gene. This CDR3 reads CASSLRVSTSDGELFF. The DNA for the CDR3 is TGCGCCAGCAGCTTGCGAGTCTCAACGTCAGACGGGGAGCTGTTTTTT.